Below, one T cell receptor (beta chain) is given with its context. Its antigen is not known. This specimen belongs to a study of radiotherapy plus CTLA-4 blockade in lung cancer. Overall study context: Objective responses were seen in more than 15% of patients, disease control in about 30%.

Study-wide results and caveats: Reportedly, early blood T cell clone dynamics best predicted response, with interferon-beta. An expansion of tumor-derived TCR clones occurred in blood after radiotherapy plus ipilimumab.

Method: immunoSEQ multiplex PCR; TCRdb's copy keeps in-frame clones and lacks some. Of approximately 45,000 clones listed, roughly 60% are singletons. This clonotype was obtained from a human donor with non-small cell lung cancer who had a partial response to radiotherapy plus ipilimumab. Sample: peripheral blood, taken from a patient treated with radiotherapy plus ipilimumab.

CDR3 sequence: CASSDRALSSYNEQFF. In nucleotides, the CDR3 is TGTGCCAGCAGTGATCGAGCTCTGAGCTCCTACAATGAGCAGTTCTTC. The chain carries TRBV25-1 and TRBJ2-1; D unclear. Trimming took off 3 bases at V and 0 bases at J, with 12 bases between the two ends. Per the germline V gene, CDR1 is MGHDK and CDR2 is SYGVNS. The length of the CDR3 is 16 residues.